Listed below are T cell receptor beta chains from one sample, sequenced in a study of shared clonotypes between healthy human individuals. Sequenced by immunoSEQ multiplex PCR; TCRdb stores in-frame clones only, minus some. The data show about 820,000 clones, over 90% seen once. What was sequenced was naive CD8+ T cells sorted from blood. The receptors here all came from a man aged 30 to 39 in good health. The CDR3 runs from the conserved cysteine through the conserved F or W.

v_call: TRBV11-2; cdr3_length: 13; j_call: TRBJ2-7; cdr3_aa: CASSPWEGGEQYF
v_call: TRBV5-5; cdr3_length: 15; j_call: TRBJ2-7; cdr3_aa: CASSLVQGDSYEQYF
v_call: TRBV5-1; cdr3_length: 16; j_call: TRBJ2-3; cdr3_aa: CASSQSGTGWTDTQYF
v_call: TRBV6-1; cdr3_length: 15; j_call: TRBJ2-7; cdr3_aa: CASHDGGGTSYEQYF
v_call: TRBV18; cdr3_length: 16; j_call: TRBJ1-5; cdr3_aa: CASAPTGDHSNQPQHF
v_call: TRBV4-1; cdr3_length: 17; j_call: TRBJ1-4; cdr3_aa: CASSQDRLGGTNEKLFF
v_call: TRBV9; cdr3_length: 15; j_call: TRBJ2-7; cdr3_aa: CASSVEGASFYEQYF
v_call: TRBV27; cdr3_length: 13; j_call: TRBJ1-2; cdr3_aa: CASSFGPMDGYTF
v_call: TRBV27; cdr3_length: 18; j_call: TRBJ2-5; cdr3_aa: CASSSSWGKREVQETQYF
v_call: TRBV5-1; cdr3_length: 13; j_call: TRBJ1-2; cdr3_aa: CASSTDAGRLYTF
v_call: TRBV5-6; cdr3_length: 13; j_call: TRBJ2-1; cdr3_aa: CASHQPPYNEQFF
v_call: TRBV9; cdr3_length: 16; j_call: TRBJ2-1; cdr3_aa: CASSVTSGREYNEQFF
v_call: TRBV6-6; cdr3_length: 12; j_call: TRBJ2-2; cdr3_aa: CASSYVTGELFF
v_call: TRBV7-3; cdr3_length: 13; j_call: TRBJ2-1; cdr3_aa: CASSPWGAGEQFF
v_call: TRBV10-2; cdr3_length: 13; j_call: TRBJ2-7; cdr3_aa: CASGKNDPYEQYF